This T cell receptor beta chain was identified during a study of shared clonotypes between healthy human individuals. Trimming removed 1 base from V and 4 bases from J, with 10 bases in between. CDR3 length: 14 amino acids. Germline V gene data show CDR1 as MNHNS and CDR2 as SASEGT. Overall study results and limits: For sorted subsets, rarefaction showed incomplete sequencing despite large depth. Against clonotypes common to all four donors, non-shared ones had lower generation probabilities. What naive subsets generally showed was a larger estimated richness than memory subsets showed.

On this clone itself: Its target is unknown.

Sorted-subset replicate PCR reactions contained about 200 ng DNA, corresponding to approximately 30,000 T cell genomes. Sequencing was performed with immunoSEQ multiplex PCR; in TCRdb, only in-frame clones are kept and a portion is missing. Of around 88,000 clones detected, roughly three quarters appear once; the ten largest clones hold approximately 53%. This TCR was recovered from a man aged 30 to 45 in good health. Specimen: memory CD8+ T cells sorted from blood. Subset described: CD45RO+ cells pooled with CCR7-negative TemRA cells. The chain combines TRBV6-1 with TRBJ1-2; D perhaps matches TRBD1 (5 bases). CDR3 in amino acids: CASSEGGLSYGYTF. The CDR3 DNA follows: TGTGCCAGCAGTGAAGGGGGGTTAAGCTATGGCTACACCTTC.